This is a list of T cell receptor beta chains from one sample in a study of blood T cells in healthy people across ages. TCRdb fed the 5' RACE reads into MiXCR, producing one record per CDR3 protein. The data show over 950,000 distinct CDR3 sequences, with roughly 50% seen just once and 20% to 25% held by the top ten. Sequenced sample: blood. These receptors were taken from a woman aged 60 to 75 in good health. CDR3s include the opening cysteine and the closing phenylalanine or tryptophan. Fields, in order: J gene, clone size, D gene, V gene, CDR3 protein, CDR3 DNA. The D gene is left open where the match is weak. Size is stated for part of the rows, as once, few or many counts, or as a class when the clone is expanded.

J: TRBJ1-2; size: few; D: TRBD1; V: TRBV20-1; CDR3: CSARDQGAGIYGYTF; DNA: TGCAGTGCTAGAGATCAGGGGGCAGGGATCTATGGCTACACCTTC
J: TRBJ2-7; size: -; D: -; V: TRBV28; CDR3: CASTLAGLYEQYF; DNA: TGTGCCAGCACCCTAGCTGGGTTGTACGAGCAGTACTTC
J: TRBJ2-7; size: -; D: TRBD1; V: TRBV29-1; CDR3: CSAGDRASSYEQYF; DNA: TGCAGCGCCGGGGACAGGGCTAGCTCCTACGAGCAGTACTTC
J: TRBJ2-1; size: -; D: TRBD2; V: TRBV28; CDR3: CASSDPNSGSMHEQFF; DNA: TGTGCCAGCAGTGATCCCAATAGCGGGAGTATGCACGAGCAGTTCTTC
J: TRBJ2-3; size: -; D: TRBD2; V: TRBV7-2; CDR3: CASSELAGDSDTQYF; DNA: TGTGCCAGCAGCGAACTAGCGGGAGATTCTGATACGCAGTATTTT
J: TRBJ1-1; size: -; D: -; V: TRBV29-1; CDR3: CGVVENTEAFF; DNA: TGCGGCGTTGTCGAAAACACTGAAGCTTTCTTT
J: TRBJ2-1; size: -; D: -; V: TRBV20-1; CDR3: CSAGLHRTNEQFF; DNA: TGCAGTGCTGGACTCCACAGAACCAATGAGCAGTTCTTC
J: TRBJ2-6; size: -; D: -; V: TRBV6-2/TRBV6-3; CDR3: CASKSRGTGANVLTF; DNA: TGTGCCAGCAAAAGCCGGGGAACTGGGGCCAACGTCCTGACTTTC
J: TRBJ2-7; size: -; D: -; V: TRBV18; CDR3: CASSLTAQAYEQYF; DNA: TGTGCCAGCTCACTGACAGCCCAGGCCTACGAGCAGTACTTC
J: TRBJ1-2; size: -; D: -; V: TRBV20-1; CDR3: CSARPGAGYTF; DNA: TGCAGTGCTAGACCTGGGGCCGGCTACACCTTC
J: TRBJ1-2; size: -; D: -; V: TRBV20-1; CDR3: CSARRSEGYTF; DNA: TGCAGTGCTAGACGGTCAGAAGGCTACACCTTC
J: TRBJ2-2; size: -; D: TRBD1; V: TRBV12-3/TRBV12-4; CDR3: CASRPGGAGGELFF; DNA: TGTGCCAGCAGGCCAGGGGGCGCGGGCGGGGAGCTGTTTTTT
J: TRBJ1-5; size: -; D: TRBD1; V: TRBV28; CDR3: CASSLKGLRGQQPQHF; DNA: TGTGCCAGCAGTTTAAAAGGGCTCAGGGGGCAACAGCCCCAGCATTTT
J: TRBJ2-7; size: -; D: -; V: TRBV10-2; CDR3: CATQPITYEQYF; DNA: TGCGCCACCCAACCAATCACCTACGAGCAGTACTTC
J: TRBJ1-4; size: -; D: TRBD1; V: TRBV15; CDR3: CATSRDRGEKLFF; DNA: TGTGCCACCAGCAGAGACAGGGGGGAAAAACTGTTTTTT
J: TRBJ2-3; size: -; D: TRBD2; V: TRBV28; CDR3: CATRGRGLAGAGGDTQYF; DNA: TGTGCCACCCGGGGCAGGGGACTAGCGGGAGCGGGAGGAGATACGCAGTATTTT
J: TRBJ2-7; size: -; D: TRBD2; V: TRBV4-1; CDR3: CASSHQAREGYEQYF; DNA: TGCGCCAGCAGCCACCAAGCCCGGGAGGGATACGAGCAGTACTTC
J: TRBJ1-1; size: -; D: TRBD1; V: TRBV5-1; CDR3: CASGPGQIVTEAFF; DNA: TGCGCCAGCGGACCGGGACAGATAGTCACTGAAGCTTTCTTT
J: TRBJ2-7; size: -; D: TRBD2; V: TRBV4-3; CDR3: CASSQPWTSGRDEQYF; DNA: TGCGCCAGCAGCCAACCCTGGACTAGCGGCCGCGATGAGCAGTACTTC
J: TRBJ2-5; size: -; D: TRBD2; V: TRBV29-1; CDR3: CSLGTRRLQGTQYF; DNA: TGCAGCCTAGGGACTAGGCGGCTTCAAGGGACCCAGTACTTC
J: TRBJ2-3; size: once; D: TRBD1; V: TRBV4-2; CDR3: CASSPRGTGTSIFSDMGDTQYF; DNA: TGTGCCAGCAGCCCGAGGGGGACAGGAACGTCCATTTTCTCTGACATGGGGGATACGCAGTATTTT
J: TRBJ2-7; size: -; D: -; V: TRBV10-2; CDR3: CAVRSGYVNSYEQYF; DNA: TGCGCCGTCCGGTCGGGGTACGTTAACTCCTACGAGCAGTACTTC
J: TRBJ2-3; size: -; D: TRBD2; V: TRBV20-1; CDR3: CSARGPSGTSGSDTQYF; DNA: TGCAGTGCTAGAGGGCCCTCGGGGACTAGCGGGAGTGATACGCAGTATTTT
J: TRBJ2-1; size: -; D: -; V: TRBV5-6; CDR3: CASSFWGNSYNEQFF; DNA: TGTGCCAGCAGCTTTTGGGGGAACTCCTACAATGAGCAGTTCTTC
J: TRBJ2-5; size: few; D: TRBD1; V: TRBV12-5; CDR3: CASGMGQGRQTQYF; DNA: TGTGCTAGTGGAATGGGACAGGGAAGGCAGACCCAGTACTTC
J: TRBJ2-7; size: few; D: -; V: TRBV7-2; CDR3: CASRGNAGRSSYEQYF; DNA: TGTGCCAGCAGAGGGAATGCGGGACGTAGCTCCTACGAGCAGTACTTC
J: TRBJ1-1; size: few; D: -; V: TRBV20-1; CDR3: CSARDRVTEAFF; DNA: TGCAGTGCTAGAGATCGGGTCACTGAAGCTTTCTTT
J: TRBJ2-7; size: -; D: -; V: TRBV28; CDR3: CASSPIPGRDLTPRGNYEQYF; DNA: TGTGCCAGCAGTCCCATTCCGGGGCGGGACTTAACGCCACGGGGTAACTACGAGCAGTACTTC
J: TRBJ2-1; size: -; D: TRBD2; V: TRBV10-1; CDR3: CASSEHLAGAYNEQFF; DNA: TGCGCCAGCAGTGAGCACCTAGCGGGAGCCTACAATGAGCAGTTCTTC
J: TRBJ1-2; size: -; D: -; V: TRBV4-1; CDR3: CAGSHPVRGKGYGYTF; DNA: TGCGCCGGCAGCCACCCGGTGAGGGGAAAGGGCTATGGCTACACCTTC
J: TRBJ2-7; size: -; D: -; V: TRBV19; CDR3: CASSIGENSYEQYF; DNA: TGTGCCAGTAGTATCGGCGAAAACTCCTACGAGCAGTACTTC
J: TRBJ1-6; size: -; D: -; V: TRBV6-6; CDR3: CASNRDNSYNSPLHF; DNA: TGTGCCAGCAACCGGGACAACTCCTATAATTCACCCCTCCACTTT
J: TRBJ1-2; size: -; D: TRBD1; V: TRBV27; CDR3: CASRRETGWDYGYTF; DNA: TGTGCCAGCAGGAGAGAGACAGGGTGGGACTATGGCTACACCTTC
J: TRBJ1-1; size: -; D: -; V: TRBV20-1; CDR3: CSADLGARSTEAFF; DNA: TGCAGTGCAGATTTGGGGGCGAGGAGCACTGAAGCTTTCTTT
J: TRBJ2-3; size: few; D: -; V: TRBV28; CDR3: CASSQYQGLADTQYF; DNA: TGTGCCAGCAGTCAATACCAGGGTTTGGCAGATACGCAGTATTTT
J: TRBJ2-1; size: -; D: -; V: TRBV30; CDR3: CAWARTDNEQFF; DNA: TGTGCCTGGGCTCGGACAGACAATGAGCAGTTCTTC
J: TRBJ2-5; size: -; D: TRBD2; V: TRBV28; CDR3: CATLADIGVQYF; DNA: TGTGCAACTCTAGCGGATATCGGGGTGCAGTACTTC
J: TRBJ2-7; size: -; D: -; V: TRBV20-1; CDR3: CSARGVELSEQYF; DNA: TGCAGTGCACGAGGAGTAGAATTGAGCGAGCAGTACTTC
J: TRBJ2-1; size: -; D: TRBD1; V: TRBV14; CDR3: CASSRASWTGNEQFF; DNA: TGTGCCAGCAGTCGTGCGTCCTGGACAGGGAATGAGCAGTTCTTC
J: TRBJ2-7; size: -; D: TRBD1; V: TRBV10-1; CDR3: CASSDGQGGKDEQYF; DNA: TGCGCCAGCAGTGATGGACAGGGAGGTAAGGACGAGCAGTACTTC
J: TRBJ2-7; size: few; D: -; V: TRBV12-3/TRBV12-4; CDR3: CASSPFVTGHHEQYF; DNA: TGTGCCAGCAGTCCCTTCGTGACAGGACACCACGAGCAGTACTTC
J: TRBJ2-7; size: -; D: -; V: TRBV10-3; CDR3: CAISEFGGVQYF; DNA: TGTGCCATCAGTGAGTTCGGCGGGGTGCAGTACTTC
J: TRBJ2-5; size: -; D: TRBD2; V: TRBV4-3; CDR3: CANSQDSISGRAGVQYF; DNA: TGCGCCAACAGCCAAGATTCCATTAGCGGGAGGGCCGGTGTGCAGTACTTC
J: TRBJ1-6; size: -; D: -; V: TRBV12-3/TRBV12-4; CDR3: CASSLLGGNSPLHF; DNA: TGTGCCAGCAGTTTACTGGGGGGTAATTCACCCCTCCACTTT
J: TRBJ1-5; size: -; D: -; V: TRBV7-2; CDR3: CASSLRADLSPQHF; DNA: TGTGCCAGCAGCTTAAGGGCCGACCTCTCGCCCCAGCATTTT
J: TRBJ2-1; size: -; D: -; V: TRBV10-3; CDR3: CAIGSGLHNEQFF; DNA: TGTGCCATCGGTAGCGGTCTCCACAATGAGCAGTTCTTC
J: TRBJ2-6; size: -; D: -; V: TRBV5-5; CDR3: CASSLHQGPTSGANVLTF; DNA: TGTGCCAGCAGCTTGCATCAGGGCCCCACATCTGGGGCCAACGTCCTGACTTTC
J: TRBJ1-6; size: few; D: -; V: TRBV7-9; CDR3: CASSLTVVDNSPLHF; DNA: TGTGCCAGCAGCTTAACCGTAGTCGATAATTCACCCCTCCACTTT
J: TRBJ2-1; size: -; D: -; V: TRBV5-1; CDR3: CASSFGGEGYEQFF; DNA: TGCGCCAGCAGCTTTGGCGGCGAGGGTTATGAGCAGTTCTTC
J: TRBJ2-7; size: -; D: -; V: TRBV7-9; CDR3: CASSLLEGQYF; DNA: TGTGCCAGCAGCCTCCTTGAAGGGCAGTACTTC
J: TRBJ1-5; size: -; D: -; V: TRBV2; CDR3: CASRDPKRSQPQHF; DNA: TGTGCCAGCAGGGATCCGAAACGTAGTCAGCCCCAGCATTTT
J: TRBJ1-2; size: few; D: -; V: TRBV12-3/TRBV12-4; CDR3: CASSLARGSPYGYTF; DNA: TGTGCCAGCAGCCTGGCCCGTGGGTCACCCTATGGCTACACCTTC
J: TRBJ2-7; size: -; D: TRBD2; V: TRBV7-2; CDR3: CASSWTSNEQYF; DNA: TGTGCCAGCAGCTGGACTAGCAACGAGCAGTACTTC